This T cell receptor (beta chain) was identified in a study of PD-1 blockade in mismatch repair-deficient tumors. As for the study in general: Patients had over ten mismatch repair-deficient cancer types and were previously treated and progressing.

Sequencing used immunoSEQ multiplex PCR; TCRdb keeps in-frame clones, though not all of them. The profile shows under 150,000 clones, roughly 90% of them singletons. Germline V CDR1 and CDR2: MGHRA, YSYEKL. The CDR3 sequence is 16 residues long. The germline V and J ends were trimmed by 7 bases and 4 bases, with 20 bases remaining between them. The sequence was collected from an adult with mismatch repair-deficient cancer. This specimen was peripheral blood, taken approximately 73 weeks after starting pembrolizumab. The chain carries TRBV4-1 and TRBJ2-1; weak D call: TRBD2 (6 bases). The CDR3: CASTLVPEGTYNEQFF. CDR3 coding DNA: TGCGCCAGCACCCTGGTTCCGGAGGGAACTTACAATGAGCAGTTCTTC.